What follows are 21 T cell receptor beta chains derived from one specimen sequenced in a study of blood T cell repertoires in COVID-19. TCRdb's table, derived via immunoSEQ multiplex PCR, lists solely in-frame clones and lacks some. The sample carries under 200,000 clones, roughly 88% recorded once. The sequenced sample was peripheral blood. The receptors originated from a man between 18 and 29 years old with acute or convalescent COVID-19.

The count of this clone is one. The chain combines TRBV13 with TRBJ1-6; no clear D. The CDR3 has 15 amino acids. Trimming took 3 bases from V and 7 from J, leaving 13 bases between them. Per germline, CDR1 PRHDT and CDR2 FYEKMQ (reference sequence). The CDR3 DNA reads as TGTGCCAGCAGCTTGGCGGGCCCCACCAATTCACCCCTCCACTTT. Protein: CASSLAGPTNSPLHF. Supplemented by reference TRBV13 and TRBJ1-6, the full variable domain reads AAGVIQSPRHLIKEKRETATLKCYPIPRHDTVYWYQQGPGQDPQFLISFYEKMQSDKGSIPDRFSAQQFSDYHSELNMSSLELGDSALYFCASSLAGPTNSPLHFGNGTRLTVT.

J is TRBJ1-1 and V is TRBV7-2; D uncertain. Germline CDR1 reads SGHTA; CDR2 reads FQGNSA. This CDR3 comprises 13 residues. Trimming stripped 4 bases from V and 4 bases from J, with 10 bases between. This chain's CDR3 is CASSSRTGTEAFF. In DNA, the CDR3 is TGTGCCAGCAGCTCCCGCACGGGCACTGAAGCTTTCTTT.

J is TRBJ1-2 and V is TRBV19, with a possible D match to TRBD1 (5 bases). V was pared by 5 bases and J by 2 bases, with 9 bases between. The germline V gene encodes CDR1 LNHDA and CDR2 SQIVND (reference sequence). This CDR3 is 13 amino acids long. CDR3 coding DNA: TGTGCCAGTAGTGCGACAGCAAACTATGGCTACACCTTC. It specifies CASSATANYGYTF.

This chain uses TRBV5-1 with TRBJ2-1; a possible D gene is TRBD1 (5 bases). CDR1 and CDR2 (germline): SGHRS, YFSETQ. This CDR3 region has 16 residues. Trimming removed 4 bases from V and 4 bases from J, with 18 bases in between. The CDR3 nucleotides are TGCGCCAGCAGCCATGACCAGACAGACCAGTACAATGAGCAGTTCTTC. This encodes CASSHDQTDQYNEQFF.

The gene calls are TRBV9 and TRBJ1-1, with a tentative D call TRBD1 (5 bases). V was pared by 0 bases and J by 1 base, with 10 bases between. CDR1 SGDLS and CDR2 YYNGEE come from the germline V gene. This CDR3 has 15 amino acids. CDR3 bases: TGTGCCAGCAGCGTAGATCCCAGGGAGAACACTGAAGCTTTCTTT. Its translation is CASSVDPRENTEAFF.

This clone appeared once. The V call is TRBV19, the J call TRBJ1-2; D call uncertain. V lost 3 bases and J 4 bases, leaving 18 bases between the germline ends. The CDR3 runs to 16 residues. Germline lookup yields CDR1 LNHDA and CDR2 SQIVND (reference sequence). The CDR3 sequence: CASSISQAQRVYGYTF. The DNA for the CDR3 is TGTGCCAGTAGTATCTCCCAGGCTCAGAGGGTCTATGGCTACACCTTC.

J is TRBJ2-3 and V is TRBV7-9; the D is unclear. Germline CDR1 SEHNR, CDR2 FQNEAQ (reference sequence). V lost 8 bases and J lost 0, with 15 bases in between. CDR3 length: 15 amino acids. CDR3 DNA sequence: TGTGCCAGCCGATCAGTCCAGATCAGCACAGATACGCAGTATTTT. Its protein is CASRSVQISTDTQYF.

The rearrangement uses TRBV3-1 (or the pseudogene TRBV3-2) and TRBJ2-1; a possible D gene is TRBD2 (6 bases). Per the germline V gene, CDR1 is LGHDT and CDR2 is YNNKEL (reference sequence). The V and J ends lost 0 bases and 6 bases respectively, with 15 bases between them. The CDR3 runs to 16 residues. The DNA of the CDR3 is TGTGCCAGCAGCCAAGACCGGGAGAAATGGGCCAATGAGCAGTTCTTC. It codes for CASSQDREKWANEQFF.

This clone appeared a single time. This chain joins TRBV6-5 and TRBJ1-5; tentative D call: TRBD1 (6 bases). The CDR3 sequence is 14 residues long. Trimming took off 6 bases at V and 7 bases at J, with 16 bases between the two ends. CDR1 and CDR2 from the germline V gene are MNHEY and SVGAGI. The CDR3 DNA is TGTGCCAGCAGCCGACTACAGGGAAACCAGCCCCAGCATTTT. This encodes CASSRLQGNQPQHF.

This chain joins TRBV18 and TRBJ1-6; 8 bases align to TRBD1. CDR1 is KGHSH, CDR2 LQKENI, per germline. V shed 4 bases and J 10 bases; nucleotides not matched to a gene: 6. The CDR3 is made up of 14 amino acids. The CDR3 loop is CASSQEQGESPLHF. DNA of the CDR3: TGTGCCAGCTCACAGGAACAGGGGGAATCACCCCTCCACTTT.

V is TRBV6-5 and J is TRBJ1-5, with TRBD1 as a possible D gene (5 bases). Germline V CDR1 and CDR2: MNHEY, SVGAGI. This CDR3 is 15 amino acids long. Trimming took 10 bases from V and 6 from J, leaving 22 bases between them. CDR3 sequence (DNA): TGTGCCACCTCCCTAGGGCGGGGCTCGGTTCAGCCCCAGCATTTT. Residues: CATSLGRGSVQPQHF.

The CDR3 is CASSYETNYGYTF. CDR3 bases: TGTGCCAGCAGTTACGAGACTAACTATGGCTACACCTTC. The rearrangement links TRBV6-2 or TRBV6-3 to TRBJ1-2; D not resolved. Germline CDR1 reads MNHEY; CDR2 reads SVGEGT. Between the trimmed V and J ends, which lost 2 bases and 0 bases, there was a span of 4 bases. The CDR3 spans 13 residues.

The chain recombines TRBV7-2 with TRBJ1-1, with D possibly TRBD1 on 6 matching bases. V gave up 8 bases and J gave up 1 base, with 17 bases separating them. The CDR3 is 15 residues long. CDR1 is SGHTA and CDR2 is FQGNSA in the germline V gene. CDR3: CASSLSRGQNTEAFF. CDR3 nucleotide sequence: TGTGCCAGCTCCCTCTCGAGGGGACAGAACACTGAAGCTTTCTTT.

The CDR3 loop is CASSLGQGSYGYTF. The CDR3, as DNA: TGCGCCAGCAGCTTGGGCCAGGGGAGCTATGGCTACACCTTC. The V and J genes are TRBV5-1 and TRBJ1-2; maybe TRBD1 (6 bases). The V end lost 0 bases, the J end lost 4 bases, and 10 bases lay between the germline ends. CDR3 length: 14 residues. Germline values: CDR1 SGHRS, CDR2 YFSETQ.

The chain has TRBV7-6 and TRBJ2-6, with TRBD1 matching over 7 bases. This CDR3 has 16 residues. J was trimmed by 1 base and V by 5 bases; bases with no gene match: 5. The germline V gene has CDR1 SGHVS and CDR2 FNYEAQ. The CDR3 here is CASSLTTGSGANVLTF. DNA of the CDR3: TGTGCCAGCAGCCTGACGACAGGGTCTGGGGCCAACGTCCTGACTTTC.

This clone has only one observation. V is TRBV19 and J is TRBJ1-2, with 9 positions matching TRBD1. In germline, CDR1 is LNHDA, CDR2 SQIVND (reference sequence). After removal of 10 bases from V and 4 bases from J, the junction contained 16 bases not matched to a gene. This CDR3 contains 16 residues. The CDR3 DNA sequence: TGTGCCATCCGTGGGACAGGGTCTCGTGAGGGCTATGGCTACACCTTC. Residues: CAIRGTGSREGYGYTF.

V gene TRBV5-4 combines with J gene TRBJ1-3; 8 nucleotides match TRBD1. This CDR3 is built from 15 residues. V gave up 5 bases and J gave up 2 bases; unmatched junction bases: 6. Germline values: CDR1 SGHNT, CDR2 YYREEE (reference sequence). In DNA, the CDR3 is TGTGCCAGCAGTTTTCAGGGGGCGGCTGGAAACACCATATATTTT. Amino acids: CASSFQGAAGNTIYF.

The chain is built from TRBV2 and TRBJ1-5; D call uncertain. CDR3 length: 14 residues. In germline, CDR1 is SNHLY, CDR2 FYNNEI. Trimming removed 3 bases at V and 3 bases at J, with 9 bases between. CDR3 protein: CASSEWQSNQPQHF. CDR3 DNA sequence: TGTGCCAGCAGTGAGTGGCAGTCCAATCAGCCCCAGCATTTT.

The genes are TRBV19 and TRBJ2-5; 14 nucleotides match TRBD2. CDR1 and CDR2 (germline): LNHDA, SQIVND (reference sequence). The CDR3 spans 15 residues. V was clipped by 3 bases and J by 5 bases; unmatched bases: 2. CDR3 sequence reads: CASSIRLAGGETQYF. For the CDR3, the DNA is TGTGCCAGTAGTATCAGACTAGCGGGAGGGGAGACCCAGTACTTC.

V is TRBV25-1 and J is TRBJ2-5, with TRBD1 as a possible D gene (6 bases). The germline V and J ends were trimmed by 6 bases and 5 bases, with 16 bases remaining between them. In germline, CDR1 is MGHDK, CDR2 SYGVNS. The CDR3 is made up of 14 amino acids. CDR3: CASSPPDSRETQYF. CDR3 coding DNA: TGTGCCAGCAGCCCACCGGACAGTCGGGAGACCCAGTACTTC.

This chain uses TRBV5-1 with TRBJ1-5; TRBD1 might be the D (6 bases). Germline values: CDR1 SGHRS, CDR2 YFSETQ. CDR3 length: 16 residues. The V end lost 0 bases, the J end lost 3 bases, and 13 bases lay between the germline ends. DNA of the CDR3: TGCGCCAGCAGCTTGGGGTCCGGACAGTCCAATCAGCCCCAGCATTTT. It is translated as CASSLGSGQSNQPQHF.